This T cell receptor (beta chain) was observed in a study of Graves' ophthalmopathy and Graves' hyperthyroidism (dated by TCRdb to the late 2010s). About the investigation overall: Peripheral blood was collected at initial diagnosis, prior to any treatment. For independent validation, a separate cohort was made up of around 18 hyperthyroidism patients plus 17 patients who later progressed from hyperthyroidism to ophthalmopathy. A discovery set of more than 90 patients (roughly 43 ophthalmopathy, some 58 stable hyperthyroidism) was enrolled to explore V-J signatures distinguishing ophthalmopathy from hyperthyroidism. In total, 120 to 150 blood samples were TCR-sequenced: 43 ophthalmopathy, about 75 hyperthyroidism and roughly 17 hyperthyroidism-to-ophthalmopathy patients. Following sample collection, hyperthyroidism patients were given methimazole at a starting dose of 30 mg daily, and ophthalmopathy patients were given high-dose intravenous methylprednisolone. T-cell repertoires of thyroid tissue and blood were compared in more than 5 hyperthyroidism patients. To tell Graves' ophthalmopathy apart from Graves' hyperthyroidism, and to predict which patients would progress to ophthalmopathy, the study relied on TCR beta repertoire signatures.

The germline V gene encodes CDR1 DFQATT and CDR2 SNEGSKA (reference sequence). Trimming removed 2 bases from V and 7 bases from J, leaving 21 bases between the germline ends. Spanning cysteine to phenylalanine, the CDR3 consists of 16 amino acids. Of the read, only the CDR3 DNA is kept; its 48 bases are in frame from base 1. This clonotype was counted ten times or more. Its specific antigen is unknown. No much larger clonotype is one base removed from it; base qualities were not supplied. For repertoire sequencing, the TCR beta CDR3 regions were amplified from RNA transcripts. The first round was an RT-PCR using HTBI primers with the Qiagen OneStep RT-PCR kit, and this first round was followed by a second-round multiplex PCR, then size selection and purification. Sequencing of the libraries was carried out on an Illumina HiSeq2000 in paired-end mode with 100 bp reads. The authors' pipeline ran thus. SOAPnuke was used for read processing, and reads with adapters, uncalled bases, a mean Phred below 15, or no exact constant-primer or identifier match were discarded. COPE v1.2.5 was used to merge high-quality paired reads. Unique nucleotide sequences were defined as clonotypes and aligned to IMGT TRB V, D and J references using MiTCR v1.1. The analysis was limited to V-J combinations with a frequency above 0.0001, which together covered over 99% of the repertoires. For each V-J combination, a TCR clonal expansion and chaos score was defined as the ratio of F50 clonal expansion to chaos observed in the TCRdist matrix. Features were reduced by Welch's t-statistics and random forest to more than 10 V-J combinations, which fed a naive Bayes classifier. Thyroid-blood repertoire similarity was quantified with the Morisita-Horn index. The public reads were run again by TCRdb, first through fastp at Q25 and then through MiXCR, and only productive beta chains were kept. Duplicate CDR3 protein sequences are folded into a single record with the most common DNA and genes. These V and J calls derive from TCRdb rather than the authors' analysis. Here the sample has under 400,000 distinct CDR3 sequences; roughly a sixth occur a single time. Roughly an eighth of the sample belongs to the ten largest clones.

Findings and caveats that apply to the study as a whole: In validation, the model predicted ophthalmopathy progression with nearly 71% sensitivity and roughly 72% specificity; more than ten predicted patients were CT-confirmed with GO in a median of about 7.1 months. Most expanded thyroid clonotypes with frequency above 0.001 were also detected in blood, suggesting blood repertoires may reflect the thyroid immune response. The 13-signature model separated ophthalmopathy from stable hyperthyroidism with 85% to 90% sensitivity and almost 84% specificity in cross-validation, and 80%/75% in the test set. Sample size was not predetermined statistically, and investigators were not blinded to group allocation.

Ophthalmopathy patients were characterized by moderately to severely active disease, a Clinical Activity Score of at least 3, a NOSPECS grade of at least 4, and a disease duration under 3 months. Patients with other autoimmune diseases, uncontrolled infections, pregnancy or lactation were excluded. Diagnosis relied on clinical symptoms, serum thyroxine, TRAb, thyroid ultrasound and orbital computed tomography. Using Ficoll-Paque density gradient centrifugation, PBMCs were isolated from 9.5 to 10 ml of fresh peripheral blood. Total RNA was extracted with Trizol reagent and quality-checked on an Agilent 2100 Bioanalyzer.

The sequence was collected from an adult man with Graves' ophthalmopathy. Recombination linked TRBV20-1 to TRBJ1-5; the D gene cannot be named for sure. Material for sequencing was peripheral blood. At the DNA level, the sequence is TGCAGTGCTAGAATCGGACTGGAGCGTTCTGCCCAGCCCCAGCATTTT. It codes for CSARIGLERSAQPQHF.